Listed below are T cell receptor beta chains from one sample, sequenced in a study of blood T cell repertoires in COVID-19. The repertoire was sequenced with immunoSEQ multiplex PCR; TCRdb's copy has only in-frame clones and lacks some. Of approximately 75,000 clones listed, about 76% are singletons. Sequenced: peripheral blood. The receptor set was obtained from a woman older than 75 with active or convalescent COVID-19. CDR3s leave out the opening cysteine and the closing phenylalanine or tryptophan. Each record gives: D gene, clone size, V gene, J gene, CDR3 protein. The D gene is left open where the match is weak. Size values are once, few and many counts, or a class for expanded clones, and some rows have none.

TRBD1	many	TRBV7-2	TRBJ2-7	ASSLGAGGSYEQY
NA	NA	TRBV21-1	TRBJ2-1	ASSNGTAVYNEQF
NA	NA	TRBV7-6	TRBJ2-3	ASSSEVWPSTDTQY
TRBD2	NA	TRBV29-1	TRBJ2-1	SVPKSWTSGEGGEQF
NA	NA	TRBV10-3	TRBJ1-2	AISAYHNHNYGYT
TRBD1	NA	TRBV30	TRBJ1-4	AWSVGTGDEKLF
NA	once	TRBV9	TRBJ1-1	ASSVSPSRVAF
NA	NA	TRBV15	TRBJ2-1	ATSRDSQTGQF
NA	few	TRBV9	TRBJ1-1	ASSDHRLGFMNTEAF
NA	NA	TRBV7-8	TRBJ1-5	ASSFGALYQPQH
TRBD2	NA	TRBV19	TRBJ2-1	ASSPPAGRGAYNEQF
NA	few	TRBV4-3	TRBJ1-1	ASSPRSNTEAF
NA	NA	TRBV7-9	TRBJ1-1	ASSYEISNTEAF
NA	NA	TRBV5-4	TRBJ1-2	ASSPKRGNYGYT
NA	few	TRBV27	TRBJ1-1	ASTTGLNTEAF
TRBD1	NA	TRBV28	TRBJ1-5	ASSLFGQGAEVGQPQH
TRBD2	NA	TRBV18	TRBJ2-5	ASSPGLAGEETQY
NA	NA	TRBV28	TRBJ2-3	ASSTRWGGTDTQY
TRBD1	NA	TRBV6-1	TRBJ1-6	ASSETGAISPLH
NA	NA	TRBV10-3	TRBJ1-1	AISDRWPPTEAF
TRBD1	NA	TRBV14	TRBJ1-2	ASSRQIGQGKGYT
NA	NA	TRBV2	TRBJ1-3	ASRALGNTIY
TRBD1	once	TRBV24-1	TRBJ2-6	ATSDPGGSFSGANVLT
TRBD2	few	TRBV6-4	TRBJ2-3	ASSGSASGGIDTQY
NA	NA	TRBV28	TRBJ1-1	ASSLWMGAEAF
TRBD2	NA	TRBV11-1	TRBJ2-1	ASRRSGGAYNEQF
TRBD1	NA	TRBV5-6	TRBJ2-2	ASSLDRGSGELF
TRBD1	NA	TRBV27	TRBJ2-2	ASTRQGANTGELF
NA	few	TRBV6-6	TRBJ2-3	ASAGVSTDTQY
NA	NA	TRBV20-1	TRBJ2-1	SASYGAETYNEQF
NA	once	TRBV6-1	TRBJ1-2	ASSEDTAGGGYT
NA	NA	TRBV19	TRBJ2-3	ASSIDLDTQY
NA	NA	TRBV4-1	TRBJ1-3	ASSRPQDSGNTIY
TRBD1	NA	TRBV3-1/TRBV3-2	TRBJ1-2	ASSLSQGVGGYT
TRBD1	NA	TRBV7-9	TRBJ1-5	ASSPGTGNQPQH
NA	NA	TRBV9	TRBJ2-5	ASSVSPGEGSAQY
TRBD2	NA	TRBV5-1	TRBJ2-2	ASSTPPGREYTGELF